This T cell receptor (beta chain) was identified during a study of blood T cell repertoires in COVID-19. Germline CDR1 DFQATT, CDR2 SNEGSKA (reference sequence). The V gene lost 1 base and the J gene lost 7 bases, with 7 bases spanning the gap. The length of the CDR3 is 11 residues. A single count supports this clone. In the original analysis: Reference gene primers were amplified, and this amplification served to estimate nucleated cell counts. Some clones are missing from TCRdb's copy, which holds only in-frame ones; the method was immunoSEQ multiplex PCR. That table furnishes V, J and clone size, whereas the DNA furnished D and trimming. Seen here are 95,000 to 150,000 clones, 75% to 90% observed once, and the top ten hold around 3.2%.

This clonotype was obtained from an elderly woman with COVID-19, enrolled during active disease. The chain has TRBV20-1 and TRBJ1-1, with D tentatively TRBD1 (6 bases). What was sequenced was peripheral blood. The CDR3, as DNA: TGCAGTGCTAGAGTACAGGGTGAAGCTTTCTTT. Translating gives CSARVQGEAFF.